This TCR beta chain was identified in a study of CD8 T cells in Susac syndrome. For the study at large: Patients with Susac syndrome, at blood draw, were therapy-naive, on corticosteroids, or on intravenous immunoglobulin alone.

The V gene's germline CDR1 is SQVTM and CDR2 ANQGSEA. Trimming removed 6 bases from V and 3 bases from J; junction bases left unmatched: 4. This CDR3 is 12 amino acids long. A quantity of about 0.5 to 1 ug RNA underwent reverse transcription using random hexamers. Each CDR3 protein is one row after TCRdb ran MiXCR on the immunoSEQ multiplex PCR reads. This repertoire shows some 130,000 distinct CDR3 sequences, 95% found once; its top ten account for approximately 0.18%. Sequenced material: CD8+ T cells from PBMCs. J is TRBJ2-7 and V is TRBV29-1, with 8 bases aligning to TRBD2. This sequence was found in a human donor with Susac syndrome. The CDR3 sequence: CSVPGGGYEQYF. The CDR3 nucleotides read TGCAGCGTCCCCGGGGGGGGCTACGAGCAGTACTTC.